The entry below describes one T cell receptor (beta chain). Its antigen is unknown. Within one base of it there is no much larger clone, and no base qualities were kept. The data stem from a study of cytomegalovirus exposure and HLA in healthy donors (dated by TCRdb to between 2016 and 2019). About the full investigation: According to an earlier analysis of around 600 of the donors, some 180 million T cells yielded over 100 million unique TCR beta sequences and 276 Gb of sequence data. An early release covering some 640 HLA-typed donors comprised about 320 gigabases of sequencing data and tens of millions of unique TCR sequences. The genetic ancestry cluster associated with self-reported Caucasian donors included around 76% of the approximately 430 genotyped donors. The study aimed to test whether signatures of past pathogen exposure could be identified by cataloging public T cell receptors. The study profiled the T cell repertoires of more than 500 subjects by immunosequencing and related them to cytomegalovirus serostatus. In addition to the first cohort of around 670 subjects, a separate validation cohort of approximately 110 different subjects was used. To predict cytomegalovirus infection status, the study brought together high-throughput TCR immunosequencing, statistical association of individual TCRs with disease status, and machine learning. A later analysis re-examined previously published TCR beta repertoires from around 670 donors and added high-resolution HLA genotyping to investigate patterns of TCR occurrence. The later analysis used no new phenotypic data to find candidate immune exposures, relying instead on TCR beta sequences and their occurrence across donors. In an earlier analysis of roughly 580 of the donors, high-throughput TCR beta sequencing was used to judge whether each TCR beta V gene segment behaved as functional or pseudogenic. Donor age, sex, ethnicity and CMV serostatus were collected together with the repertoire data. In a later genetic analysis, genome-wide SNP genotypes for about 55% of the roughly 700 donors were used, and that subset was treated as a discovery cohort. All discovery cohort repertoires had been generated on a single sequencing platform. Both class I and class II loci were covered by HLA typing, at four-digit resolution. Typing coverage differed by locus: A, B, C, DRB1 and DQB1 were typed in roughly 620-630 donors, DQA1 in about 550, DPA1 in approximately 600, and DPB1 in 400 to 480. Because of strong linkage in the cohort, a few DR-DQ haplotypes were treated as single units for association and clustering. On average, around 240,000 unique TCR beta nucleotide sequences were sequenced per donor among about 400 genotyped donors of the cohort, with about 17% of those sequences being non-productive. Overall results and qualifications from the work: Broadly in line with IMGT annotations, most TCR beta V segments showed up in productive rearrangements about 87% or about 30% of the time in an earlier analysis of 587 of the donors. According to the authors, the approach could potentially be generalized to other disease states and immunological phenotypes. The only immune exposure information available for the cohort was CMV serostatus. A group of highly shared sequence variants was considered likely to be a technical artifact of the sequencing pipeline. V-gene and J-gene trimming of TCR beta chains was associated with a missense DCLRE1C variant in a later genetic analysis, and the association was replicated in an independent cohort. While some public TCRs were present in many individuals, most TCR sequences turned up only very rarely across donors. Linkage disequilibrium might explain the correlated functional status among segregating V segments, but an unknown experimental factor could not be ruled out. A later analysis found that TCR association rates varied across HLA loci, with DRB1 alleles showing the most associated TCRs and HLA-C alleles the fewest. At a false discovery rate of 0.05, a later analysis linked 15,000 to 20,000 TCR beta sequences to specific HLA alleles. A further reported finding was that TCR beta sequences accurately predicted the HLA-A and HLA-B alleles for most subjects in the first cohort. In a later analysis, HLA-associated TCR beta chains showed more clonal expansion and lower generation probabilities than non-associated chains that were equally common. According to a later analysis, parvovirus B19, influenza, CMV and Epstein-Barr virus appeared linked to several top co-occurrence clusters. Presence/absence analyses assumed roughly uniform sequencing depth across donors, an assumption that may not hold. Because counts were too low, roughly 16 rarely observed V segments, including chromosome 9 orphons, were excluded from the earlier analysis of several hundred of the donors. The study listed 150 to 200 TCR beta chains as associated with cytomegalovirus. Because some donors lacked HLA typing at each locus, the association tests relied only on the typed subset. Some IMGT-functional V segments, including TRBV6-2 and TRBV6-3, could not be told apart with the 87-base-pair reads, so those segments were excluded. In a later genetic analysis, fewer N-insertions in productive TCRs were reported among donors in an Asian-associated ancestry cluster than the roughly 700-donor mean. A later analysis found that most CMV-associated TCR beta chains appeared HLA-restricted, with HLA associations seemingly driven largely by CMV exposure. The cohort was sequenced for TCR beta chains only, and without alpha or paired-chain data the features that could be detected were limited. In both the original and validation cohorts, the classifier was reported to diagnose cytomegalovirus status with high specificity and sensitivity. Strong co-occurrence of HLA alleles, especially DR and DQ, made assigning TCR associations to individual alleles difficult. Three of the identified cytomegalovirus-associated TCR beta chains were confirmed in vitro to be specific for cytomegalovirus antigens.

Receptor libraries were prepared by the immunoSEQ multiplex PCR assay. A mixture of 60 forward primers for TCR Vbeta segments and 13 reverse primers for TCR Jbeta segments was used in the multiplex PCR. The CDR3 region of rearranged TCR beta genes was amplified from genomic DNA with a multiplex PCR assay. The Illumina HiSeq System was used to sequence the amplified TCR beta libraries as 87-base-pair reads. The published analysis was carried out like this. Across the 600 to 700 repertoires, a later analysis counted 75 million to 90 million unique TCR beta chains, 9 million to 14 million of which were shared by at least two donors. A nearest-neighbor algorithm error-corrected the raw reads and collapsed the reads into unique sequences, merging closely related sequences to remove PCR and sequencing errors. To assign V, D and J gene segments, CDR3 sequences were aligned to IMGT reference sequences. For a sequence to be retained, at least a six-nucleotide match to both a V gene segment and a J gene segment was required. Rearrangements were called productive when the CDR3 lacked stop codons and stayed in frame with V and J; all others were non-productive. Following IMGT convention, CDR3 was defined as the stretch from the second conserved V-encoded cysteine to the conserved J-encoded phenylalanine. The earlier analysis of some 540 of the donors excluded any sequence lacking an unambiguous match to a single V gene segment. In an earlier analysis of about 590 of the donors, a V segment was called functional when productive rearrangements were above 56.7%, and segregating when the standard deviation between donors exceeded 5%. To diagnose cytomegalovirus status from the catalog of TCR beta chain sequences, a statistical classification framework was built. V and J gene assignment, in a later analysis, came from comparing TCR nucleotide sequences with IMGT/GENE-DB human TR gene sequences. In a later analysis, CDR3 sequences and most-parsimonious VDJ recombination scenarios were assigned using the TCRdist pipeline. In a later analysis, each TCR beta chain was defined by its CDR3 amino acid sequence together with its V-gene family, and reads without a unique V-gene family were excluded. In a later analysis, fewer than 650 highly shared, low-generation-probability nucleotide sequences were removed to address suspected cross-contamination and a sequencing artifact. In a later analysis, a clonal expansion index for each public chain was calculated from normalized within-repertoire ranks of inferred template counts. In a later analysis, generation probabilities were computed using a VDJ recombination model fitted to out-of-frame rearrangements, and the results were checked against IGoR. In a later analysis, hypergeometric tests were used to score TCR-TCR, TCR-HLA and TCR-CMV co-occurrence, with a repertoire-size bias correction applied to TCR pairs. To estimate false discovery rates, a later analysis permuted the HLA or CMV assignments 20 times. In a later analysis, co-occurring TCRs were grouped using DBSCAN, and TCRdist sequence similarity was added for clustering within HLA-allele-positive subsets. Repertoires with fewer than 30,000 or more than 120,000 public chains, plus five repertoires with anomalous nucleotide sharing, were excluded from co-occurrence clustering. The table was pulled from immuneACCESS by TCRdb, which kept in-frame rearrangements only. Such tables lose some clones; where checked, under half of the loss comes from unresolved V genes, and the rest has no known cause. The V and J calls and the clone size are those of that table, but D and trimming were determined from the DNA. Recorded for this sample are 130,000 or so clones; approximately 80% of them occurred a single time. The top ten constitute less than 2% of the sample.

V is trimmed back by 0 bases and J by 6 bases, and the junction contains 6 bases that no gene match accounts for. The germline V gene provides CDR1 SGHRS and CDR2 YFSETQ. CDR3 length: 15 amino acids, cysteine to phenylalanine. The entry retains the CDR3 DNA only, 45 bases that are in frame from base 1. The cohort was made up of about 610 healthy bone marrow donors. At the time of sampling, every cohort member was nominally healthy, though immune exposures that went unrecorded were likely present. The donor was CMV seronegative and was included in the group of a few hundred seronegative cohort members. Every donor gave a peripheral blood sample, and the peripheral blood mononuclear cells from that sample were used for TCR beta sequencing. The Qiagen DNeasy Blood Extraction Kit was used to extract genomic DNA from the blood cell samples.

Material for sequencing was PBMCs. This chain joins TRBV5-1 to TRBJ2-1, with 7 middle bases fitting TRBD2. The receptor comes from a woman between 40 and 55 years old in good health and CMV-seronegative. The nucleotide sequence reads TGCGCCAGCAGCTTGGAAAGTAGGACTAGCAATGAGCAGTTCTTC. Its protein is CASSLESRTSNEQFF.